These T cell receptor beta chains were read from a single sample in a study of graft-versus-host responses after intestinal transplantation. Only in-frame clones appear in the TCRdb table, and some are missing; sequencing was by immunoSEQ multiplex PCR. The sample yields 7,000 to 9,500 clones, roughly a quarter seen once. The sample here was alloreactive CD8+ T cells from a mixed lymphocyte reaction culture, taken before transplantation. These TCRs come from a human patient who was an organ donor for intestinal transplantation. Both conserved end residues are part of each CDR3. D genes are given only for firm matches. Not every row has a clone size; where given, it reads once, few, many or a size class.

>TRBV4-1|NA|TRBJ2-7|few
CASSQARGESEQYF
TGCGCCAGCAGCCAAGCTCGGGGCGAGTCCGAGCAGTACTTC
>TRBV6-8|NA|TRBJ2-1|few
CASGPSSYNEQFF
TGTGCCAGCGGGCCTAGCTCCTACAATGAGCAGTTCTTC
>TRBV1|NA|TRBJ1-4|few
CSRGGQEALCGTDEKLFF
TGCTCCAGAGGGGGACAGGAGGCGCTGTGTGGGACCGATGAAAAACTGTTTTTT
>TRBV4-3|NA|TRBJ2-2|medium-sized
CASSQNTGELFF
TGCGCCAGCAGCCAAAACACCGGGGAGCTGTTTTTT
>TRBV5-3|NA|TRBJ2-3|NA
CARSSGVILPTQYF
TGTGCCAGAAGCTCGGGGGTGATCCTCCCAACGCAGTATTTT
>TRBV6-1|NA|TRBJ1-1|medium-sized
CASSEVGRTAAFF
TGTGCCAGCAGTGAAGTGGGGAGGACAGCGGCTTTCTTT
>TRBV6-1|NA|TRBJ1-1|many
CASSWGTEAFF
TGTGCCAGCAGTTGGGGTACTGAAGCTTTCTTT
>TRBV1|NA|TRBJ2-6|NA
CTSSGASFAQSRANVLTF
TGCACCAGCAGTGGGGCAAGTTTTGCACAAAGTCGGGCCAACGTCCTGACTTTC
>TRBV30|TRBD1|TRBJ1-2|few
CAWRSGQGWLVDYGYTF
TGTGCCTGGAGATCGGGACAGGGATGGCTAGTGGACTATGGCTACACCTTC
>TRBV6-6|NA|TRBJ2-7|few
CASSLRLDYEQYF
TGTGCCAGCAGTTTGCGACTAGACTACGAGCAGTACTTC
>TRBV4-1|TRBD2|TRBJ2-3|few
CASSRLAGALSTDTQYF
TGCGCCAGCAGTCGACTAGCGGGGGCCCTTAGCACAGATACGCAGTATTTT
>TRBV7-9|TRBD1|TRBJ2-7|few
CASSWTGNEQYF
TGTGCCAGCAGCTGGACAGGGAACGAGCAGTACTTC
>TRBV9|NA|TRBJ2-5|NA
CASSAQLARETQYF
TGTGCCAGCAGCGCGCAACTAGCTAGGGAGACCCAGTACTTC
>TRBV4-1|NA|TRBJ2-3|NA
CASIAVDTDTQYF
TGCGCCAGCATAGCGGTTGACACAGATACGCAGTATTTT
>TRBV7-6|TRBD2|TRBJ2-3|NA
CASSLSGGSDTQYF
TGTGCCAGCAGCTTATCGGGGGGATCAGATACGCAGTATTTT
>TRBV7-2|TRBD2|TRBJ2-1|NA
CASSLPAGVFYNEQFF
TGTGCCAGCAGCCTTCCCGCGGGAGTTTTTTACAATGAGCAGTTCTTC
>TRBV11-2|NA|TRBJ2-7|few
CASSLEGAQYEQYF
TGTGCCAGCAGCTTGGAGGGGGCGCAGTACGAGCAGTACTTC
>TRBV7-9|NA|TRBJ2-7|NA
CASSPPGSGRGSDQYF
TGTGCCAGCAGCCCCCCAGGGTCGGGACGAGGCTCCGACCAGTACTTC
>TRBV7-2|NA|TRBJ2-2|NA
CASSLRLREHRGAVF
TGTGCCAGCAGCTTGAGACTCCGGGAACACCGGGGAGCTGTTTTT
>TRBV19|NA|TRBJ2-1|NA
CASSFTGLGYNEQFF
TGTGCCAGTAGTTTTACGGGACTCGGCTACAATGAGCAGTTCTTC
>TRBV4-2|TRBD2|TRBJ2-7|NA
CASSQYLAGGSYEQYF
TGTGCCAGCAGCCAGTACCTAGCGGGGGGTTCCTACGAGCAGTACTTC
>TRBV4-1|NA|TRBJ2-1|medium-sized
CASSPGGNEQFF
TGCGCCAGCAGCCCGGGTGGCAATGAGCAGTTCTTC
>TRBV6-6|TRBD1|TRBJ1-2|few
CASSLVKTTGGGYTF
TGTGCCAGCAGTTTAGTAAAAACGACAGGGGGAGGCTACACCTTC